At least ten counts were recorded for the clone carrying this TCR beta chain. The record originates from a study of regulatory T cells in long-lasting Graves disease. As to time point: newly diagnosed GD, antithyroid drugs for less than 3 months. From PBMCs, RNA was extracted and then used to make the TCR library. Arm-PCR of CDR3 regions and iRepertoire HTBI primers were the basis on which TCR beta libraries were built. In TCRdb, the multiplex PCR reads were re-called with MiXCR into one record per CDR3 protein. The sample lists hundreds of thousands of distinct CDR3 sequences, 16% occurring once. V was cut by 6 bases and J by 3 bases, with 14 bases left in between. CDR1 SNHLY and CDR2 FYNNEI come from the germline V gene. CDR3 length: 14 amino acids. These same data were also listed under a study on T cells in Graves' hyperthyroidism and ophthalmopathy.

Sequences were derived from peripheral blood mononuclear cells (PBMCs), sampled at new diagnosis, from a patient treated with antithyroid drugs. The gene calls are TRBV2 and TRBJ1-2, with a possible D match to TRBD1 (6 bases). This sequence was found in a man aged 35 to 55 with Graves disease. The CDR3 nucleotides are TGTGCCAGCAGGGGCAGGGGAGGCGACTATGGCTACACCTTC. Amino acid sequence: CASRGRGGDYGYTF.